This TCR beta chain appears in the sequencing data of a study of CD8 T cells in Susac syndrome. Germline trimming cut 5 bases from V and 6 bases from J; bases unmatched to any gene: 9. This CDR3 spans 15 amino acids. CDR1 and CDR2 (germline): MNHEY, SVGEGT. Both CD4+ and CD8+ T cells were negatively isolated, and TEMRA cells underwent FACS enrichment. An amount of RNA that ranged from roughly 0.45 to 1 ug was reverse transcribed with random hexamers. Amplification of TCR beta CDR3 by immunoSEQ multiplex PCR spanned 54 Vbeta and 13 Jbeta. Each CDR3 protein gets one entry after TCRdb re-called the immunoSEQ multiplex PCR reads with MiXCR. The sample contains around 150,000 distinct CDR3 sequences, nearly 97% of which appear only once. A word on this clonotype: Its antigen is currently unknown.

Findings of the study overall: Clonal expansion was not observed in the Susac syndrome CD4+ T cell repertoires.

What was sequenced was CD4+ T cells from PBMCs. The rearrangement joins TRBV6-2 or TRBV6-3 to TRBJ2-1; 8 bases agree with TRBD2. This sequence originates from a human donor with Susac syndrome. This chain's CDR3 is CASSPPGLGSNEQFF. CDR3 sequence (DNA): TGTGCCAGCAGTCCACCGGGACTAGGATCCAATGAGCAGTTCTTC.